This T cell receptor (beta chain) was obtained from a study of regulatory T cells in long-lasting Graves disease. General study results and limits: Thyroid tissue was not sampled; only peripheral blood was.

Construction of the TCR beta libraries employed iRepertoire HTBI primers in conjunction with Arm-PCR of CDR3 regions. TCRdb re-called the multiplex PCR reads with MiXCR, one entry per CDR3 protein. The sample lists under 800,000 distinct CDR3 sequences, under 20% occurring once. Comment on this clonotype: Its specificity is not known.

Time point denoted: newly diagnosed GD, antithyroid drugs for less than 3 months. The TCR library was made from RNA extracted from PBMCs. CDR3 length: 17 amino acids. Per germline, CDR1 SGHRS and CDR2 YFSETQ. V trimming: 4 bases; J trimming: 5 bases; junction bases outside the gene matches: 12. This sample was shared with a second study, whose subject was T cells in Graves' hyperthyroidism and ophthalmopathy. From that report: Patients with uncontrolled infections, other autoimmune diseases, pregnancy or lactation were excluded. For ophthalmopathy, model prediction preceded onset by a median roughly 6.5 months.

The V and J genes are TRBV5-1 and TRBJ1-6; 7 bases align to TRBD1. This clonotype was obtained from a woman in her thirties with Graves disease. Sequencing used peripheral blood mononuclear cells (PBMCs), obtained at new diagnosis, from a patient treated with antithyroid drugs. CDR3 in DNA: TGCGCCAGCAGCCTGGTCGTCGGGACAGACGATAATTCACCCCTCCACTTT. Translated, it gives CASSLVVGTDDNSPLHF.